Listed below are T cell receptor beta chains from one sample, sequenced in a study of CD8+ T cells in alopecia areata. TCRdb keeps only in-frame clones here, not all; method: immunoSEQ multiplex PCR. In the table there are some 110,000 clones, 55% to 70% of which are singletons. Input material: CD4+ T cells sorted from blood. The receptors here all came from a human donor in good health. Both conserved end residues are part of each CDR3. The D gene is left open where the match is weak. Not every row has a clone size; where given, it reads once, few, many or a size class.

clone_size,j_call,v_call,d_call,cdr3_aa,cdr3_nt
.,TRBJ2-7,TRBV5-1,.,CASSPGASYEQYF,TGCGCCAGCAGCCCCGGGGCGTCCTACGAGCAGTACTTC
.,TRBJ2-1,TRBV29-1,.,CSVANNEQFF,TGCAGCGTTGCAAACAATGAGCAGTTCTTC
.,TRBJ1-2,TRBV29-1,TRBD1,CSVEQGAGGYTF,TGCAGCGTTGAACAGGGGGCAGGTGGCTACACCTTC
.,TRBJ1-5,TRBV30,TRBD1,CAWSTGTGNNQPQHF,TGTGCCTGGAGTACCGGGACAGGGAACAATCAGCCCCAGCATTTT
.,TRBJ1-2,TRBV7-9,TRBD1,CASSSWDRENYGYTF,TGTGCCAGCAGCTCGTGGGACAGGGAGAACTATGGCTACACCTTC
once,TRBJ2-7,TRBV29-1,.,CSVGQASYEQYF,TGCAGCGTTGGACAGGCTTCCTACGAGCAGTACTTC
once,TRBJ1-2,TRBV4-2,.,CASSSTETGRYGYTF,TGTGCCAGCAGCTCGACCGAAACAGGGCGCTATGGCTACACCTTC
.,TRBJ2-1,TRBV7-9,.,CASSPWGGGEQFF,TGTGCCAGCAGCCCTTGGGGGGGCGGTGAGCAGTTCTTC
.,TRBJ1-6,TRBV18,.,CASSPSGDNSPLHF,TGTGCCAGCTCACCGTCAGGGGACAATTCACCCCTCCACTTT
.,TRBJ1-2,TRBV5-4,.,CASSRDTDYGYTF,TGTGCCAGCAGCCGGGATACAGACTATGGCTACACCTTC
few,TRBJ1-2,TRBV29-1,.,CSIEGLNYGYTF,TGCAGCATAGAGGGGCTTAACTATGGCTACACCTTC
once,TRBJ2-6,TRBV6-5,.,CATRQVFGANVLTF,TGTGCCACCCGACAAGTTTTTGGGGCCAACGTCCTGACTTTC
.,TRBJ1-2,TRBV29-1,.,CTIGGNGYTF,TGCACCATCGGGGGAAATGGCTACACCTTC
.,TRBJ1-1,TRBV7-3,.,CASSFGASTEAFF,TGTGCCAGCAGCTTTGGGGCCAGCACTGAAGCTTTCTTT
.,TRBJ1-1,TRBV14,.,CASSPRGPNTEAFF,TGTGCCAGCAGCCCCCGGGGGCCGAACACTGAAGCTTTCTTT
.,TRBJ1-2,TRBV5-1,.,CASSLDVTARDYGYTF,TGCGCCAGCAGCTTGGACGTAACAGCTCGGGACTATGGCTACACCTTC